The sequence of this T cell receptor (beta chain) was determined in a study of blood T cell repertoires in COVID-19. Across the study: The United States, Italy and Spain provided the acute and convalescent COVID-19 samples. From T cells, B-cell-depleted T cells, or PBMCs came the material, which was cDNA or gDNA.

Authors' analysis steps: For nucleated cells, counts were estimated from reference gene primer amplification. TCRdb's copy holds only in-frame clones and misses some; the assay was immunoSEQ multiplex PCR. That table is the source of V, J and clone size, and D and trimming were worked out from the DNA. The data show 110,000 or so clones, with roughly 88% seen just once and under 8% held by the top ten. Germline V gene sequence: CDR1 SQVTM, CDR2 ANQGSEA. The V and J ends lost 4 bases and 5 bases, in that order; junction bases with no gene match: 5. This CDR3 has 13 amino acids. The rearrangement joins TRBV29-1 to TRBJ1-1; TRBD1 agrees at 9 bases. This clonotype originated in a woman of 80 years or more with active or convalescent COVID-19. The sequencing input was peripheral blood. CDR3 sequence: CSVGTGEGTEAFF. The CDR3 nucleotides are TGCAGCGTTGGGACAGGGGAGGGTACTGAAGCTTTCTTT.